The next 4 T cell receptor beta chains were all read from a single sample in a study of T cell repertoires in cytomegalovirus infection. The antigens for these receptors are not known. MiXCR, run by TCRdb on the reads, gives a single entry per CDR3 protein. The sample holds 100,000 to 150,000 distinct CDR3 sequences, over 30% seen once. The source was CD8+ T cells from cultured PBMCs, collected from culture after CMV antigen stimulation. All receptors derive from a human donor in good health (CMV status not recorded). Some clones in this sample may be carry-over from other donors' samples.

CDR3 nucleotide sequence: TGTGCCAGCAGTTACACCTCCAGCGGGGGTTGGAATGAGCAGTTCTTC. This codes for CASSYTSSGGWNEQFF. The V gene is TRBV6-5, the J gene TRBJ2-1, with TRBD2 identical over 8 bases. Per germline, CDR1 MNHEY and CDR2 SVGAGI. Trimming cost V 2 bases and J 7 bases; bases outside gene matches: 10. The CDR3 covers 16 residues.

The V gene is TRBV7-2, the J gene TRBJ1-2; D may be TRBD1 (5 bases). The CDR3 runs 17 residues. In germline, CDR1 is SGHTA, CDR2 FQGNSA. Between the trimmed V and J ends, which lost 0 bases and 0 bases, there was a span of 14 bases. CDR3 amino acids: CASSLAGPAPPNYGYTF. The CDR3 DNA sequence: TGTGCCAGCAGCTTAGCGGGGCCCGCCCCCCCTAACTATGGCTACACCTTC.

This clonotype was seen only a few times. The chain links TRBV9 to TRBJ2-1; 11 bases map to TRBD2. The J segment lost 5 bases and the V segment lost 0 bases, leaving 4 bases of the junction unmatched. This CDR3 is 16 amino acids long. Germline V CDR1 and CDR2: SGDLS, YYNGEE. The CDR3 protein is CASSVGGSGGDNEQFF. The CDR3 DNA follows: TGTGCCAGCAGCGTAGGGGGTAGCGGGGGGGACAATGAGCAGTTCTTC. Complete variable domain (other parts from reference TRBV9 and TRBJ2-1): DSGVTQTPKHLITATGQRVTLRCSPRSGDLSVYWYQQSLDQGLQFLIQYYNGEERAKGNILERFSAQQFPDLHSELNLSSLELGDSALYFCASSVGGSGGDNEQFFGPGTRLTVL.

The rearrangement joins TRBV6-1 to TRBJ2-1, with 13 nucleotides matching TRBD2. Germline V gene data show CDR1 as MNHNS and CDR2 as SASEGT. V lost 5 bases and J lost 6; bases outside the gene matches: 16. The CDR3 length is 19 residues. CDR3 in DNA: TGTGCCAGCAGTATTCCATCCCTACTAGCGGGGGGGCAAGGCAATGAGCAGTTCTTC. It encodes CASSIPSLLAGGQGNEQFF.